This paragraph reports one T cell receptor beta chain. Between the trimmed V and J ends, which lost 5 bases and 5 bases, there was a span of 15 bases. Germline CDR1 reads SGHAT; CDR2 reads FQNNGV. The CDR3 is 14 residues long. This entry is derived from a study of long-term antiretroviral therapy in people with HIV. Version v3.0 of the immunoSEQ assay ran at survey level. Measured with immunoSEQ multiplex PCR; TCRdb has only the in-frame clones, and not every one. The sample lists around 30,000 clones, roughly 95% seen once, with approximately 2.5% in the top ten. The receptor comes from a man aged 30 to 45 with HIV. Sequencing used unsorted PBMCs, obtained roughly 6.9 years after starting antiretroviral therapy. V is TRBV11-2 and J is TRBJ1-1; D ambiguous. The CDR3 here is CASSKRSRRTEAFF. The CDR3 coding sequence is TGTGCCAGCAGCAAACGCTCTAGGAGGACTGAAGCTTTCTTT.